This is a list of T cell receptor beta chains from one sample in a study of T cells after somatic rescue of genetic block. Sequencing used immunoSEQ multiplex PCR; TCRdb keeps in-frame clones, though not all of them. This table has tens of thousands of clones, under 95% appearing once. Sequenced material: peripheral blood mononuclear cells (PBMCs). The receptors derive from a man aged 25-45 years. CDR3s include the opening cysteine and the closing phenylalanine or tryptophan. D genes are given only for firm matches. The size field is filled for only some rows; it gives once, few, many or a size class.

. TRBJ2-7 TRBV6-5 11 . TGTGCCAGCAGAATCAGGCATGAGCAGTACTTC CASRIRHEQYF
. TRBJ2-5 TRBV10-3 14 TRBD1 TGTGCCATCAGAGGGGACAGGGGGCAAGAGACCCAGTACTTC CAIRGDRGQETQYF
. TRBJ2-3 TRBV4-1 14 . TGCGCCAGCACCGGGAGCCGACGCACAGATACGCAGTATTTT CASTGSRRTDTQYF
once TRBJ1-1 TRBV7-9 17 . TGTGCCAGCAGCTTAGGGAGAAGGAGGGTTACGAACACTGAAGCTTTCTTT CASSLGRRRVTNTEAFF
. TRBJ1-1 TRBV6-5 16 TRBD1 TGTGCCAGCAGTTACGGGCCCCAGGGGGAGAACACTGAAGCTTTCTTT CASSYGPQGENTEAFF
. TRBJ2-7 TRBV6-5 13 TRBD1 TGTGCCAGCAGCTCTACAGGGGTCCACGAGCAGTACTTC CASSSTGVHEQYF
. TRBJ2-7 TRBV27 16 TRBD2 TGTGCCAGCAGTCCCCGGACTAGCGGTTTTACCTACGAGCAGTACTTC CASSPRTSGFTYEQYF
. TRBJ1-5 TRBV25-1 17 . TGTGCCAGCAGTGAAGGGTGGGCAGATCTTAGCAATCAGCCCCAGCATTTT CASSEGWADLSNQPQHF
once TRBJ1-4 TRBV7-9 15 . TGTGCCAGCAGCCCCAGGACCGGAGGGGATGAAAAACTGTTTTTT CASSPRTGGDEKLFF
. TRBJ2-3 TRBV11-3 16 . TGTGCCAGCAGCTCGGGGTGGGGGGCCCCCACAGATACGCAGTATTTT CASSSGWGAPTDTQYF
. TRBJ2-1 TRBV10-2 12 . TGCGCCAGCAGTGAGTCAATGGATGAGCAGTTCTTC CASSESMDEQFF
. TRBJ2-5 TRBV4-2 15 TRBD2 TGTGCCAGCAGCCAGAATAGCGGGGGGCGTCAGACCCAGTACTTC CASSQNSGGRQTQYF
. TRBJ2-2 TRBV27 15 . TGTGCCAGCAGTTTGGCCCCGGCACCCACCGGGGAGCTGTTTTTT CASSLAPAPTGELFF
. TRBJ1-5 TRBV2 16 TRBD1 TGTGCCAGCAGTACCGGACAGGGGCTGAGCAATCAGCCCCAGCATTTT CASSTGQGLSNQPQHF
. TRBJ2-1 TRBV5-1 14 TRBD2 TGCGCCACCTACAAGCGGGGAACCTACAATGAGCAGTTCTTC CATYKRGTYNEQFF
. TRBJ2-2 TRBV5-1 15 . TGCGCCAGCAGCTCTCCCAGTAACCTGGCCGGGGAGCTGTTTTTT CASSSPSNLAGELFF
. TRBJ2-3 TRBV11-2 19 . TGTGCCAGCAGCTTACGGGGACCGATGCTCAGGGGTAGAGGAGATACGCAGTATTTT CASSLRGPMLRGRGDTQYF
. TRBJ1-1 TRBV2 13 . TGTGCCGCCACCCTGGGGGAGAACACTGAAGCTTTCTTT CAATLGENTEAFF
. TRBJ2-6 TRBV6-4 21 . TGTGCCAGCAGTGACCCCCAGTCAGACCAGGACACCAACTCTGGGGCCAACGTCCTGACTTTC CASSDPQSDQDTNSGANVLTF
. TRBJ2-2 TRBV5-1 16 . TGCGCCAGCAGCTTGGCCGCGGCAATTAACACCGGGGAGCTGTTTTTT CASSLAAAINTGELFF
. TRBJ1-5 TRBV5-8 14 TRBD1 TGTGCCAGCAGCTTACGGACAGGGGTGATGCCCCAGCATTTT CASSLRTGVMPQHF
. TRBJ1-2 TRBV4-3 16 . TGCGCCAGCAGCCAAGATCACCCCGCCGTTCCAGATGGCTACACCTTC CASSQDHPAVPDGYTF
. TRBJ2-7 TRBV15 15 TRBD2 TGTGCCACCAGCAGAGATGTTAGCGGGTCTGACGAGCAGTACTTC CATSRDVSGSDEQYF
once TRBJ2-3 TRBV4-2 16 TRBD2 TGTGCCAGCAGCCCCGAAGCGGGAGGGCCGTTAGATACGCAGTATTTT CASSPEAGGPLDTQYF
. TRBJ2-1 TRBV2 15 TRBD2 TGTGCCAGCAGTACTAGCGGGATCTCCTACAATGAGCAGTTCTTC CASSTSGISYNEQFF
. TRBJ1-3 TRBV9 15 . TGTGCCAGCAGCGAGGGGAGGGGGGTTGGAAACACCATATATTTT CASSEGRGVGNTIYF
. TRBJ2-2 TRBV5-4 16 TRBD2 TGTGCCAGCAGCAAAGGGACTAGCGGATACACCGGGGAGCTGTTTTTT CASSKGTSGYTGELFF
. TRBJ2-4 TRBV5-1 14 TRBD1 TGCGCCAGCAGCCAGACCGGGACAGTAAACATTCAGTACTTC CASSQTGTVNIQYF
. TRBJ2-7 TRBV11-2 15 TRBD1 TGTGCCAGCAGCCGTTGGACAGGAGCGGTCCGCGAGCAGTACTTC CASSRWTGAVREQYF
. TRBJ1-6 TRBV7-2 14 . TGTGCCAGCAGCCCTCGTGAAGCAGGGTCACCCCTCCACTTT CASSPREAGSPLHF
once TRBJ2-3 TRBV7-2 14 TRBD2 TGTGCCAGCAGGACTAGCGGATTTACAGATACGCAGTATTTT CASRTSGFTDTQYF
. TRBJ1-5 TRBV19 16 . TGTGCCAGTAGTTGGACGGACAATTATAGCAATCAGCCCCAGCATTTT CASSWTDNYSNQPQHF
. TRBJ2-3 TRBV2 14 . TGTGCCAGCAGGACTACTACAGGGTCAGATACGCAGTATTTT CASRTTTGSDTQYF
. TRBJ2-5 TRBV18 16 TRBD2 TGTGCCAGCTCACCGGGACTACGGGGGACGCAAGAGACCCAGTACTTC CASSPGLRGTQETQYF
. TRBJ2-1 TRBV4-2 15 TRBD2 TGTGCCAGCATACAGGGGCTAGCGGGAGTCTATGAGCAGTTCTTC CASIQGLAGVYEQFF
. TRBJ2-4 TRBV5-4 13 . TGTGCCAGCAGCTTGACCCAGGCCGACATTCAGTACTTC CASSLTQADIQYF
once TRBJ2-1 TRBV25-1 15 TRBD2 TGTGCCAGCTGCCCCAGGACTAGCTGGTACAATGAGCAGTTCTTC CASCPRTSWYNEQFF
. TRBJ2-5 TRBV11-2 15 TRBD1 TGTGCCAGCAGCTTGGAGCTTACAGGGGAAGAGACCCAGTACTTC CASSLELTGEETQYF
. TRBJ2-7 TRBV6-5 15 . TGTGCCAGCAGTAAACGACTAGGGAGCTCCTACGAGCAGTACTTC CASSKRLGSSYEQYF
. TRBJ1-1 TRBV7-9 17 . TGTGCCAGCAGCGCGATGTCTTCGCGTATAGGGAACACTGAAGCTTTCTTT CASSAMSSRIGNTEAFF
once TRBJ1-5 TRBV7-5 14 . TGTATATGGTGGACCGCATATGGCAATCAGCCCCAGCATTTT CIWWTAYGNQPQHF
. TRBJ1-3 TRBV7-8 15 . TGTGCCAGCAGCGCCCGACCTGGAGCAATGGACACCATATATTTT CASSARPGAMDTIYF